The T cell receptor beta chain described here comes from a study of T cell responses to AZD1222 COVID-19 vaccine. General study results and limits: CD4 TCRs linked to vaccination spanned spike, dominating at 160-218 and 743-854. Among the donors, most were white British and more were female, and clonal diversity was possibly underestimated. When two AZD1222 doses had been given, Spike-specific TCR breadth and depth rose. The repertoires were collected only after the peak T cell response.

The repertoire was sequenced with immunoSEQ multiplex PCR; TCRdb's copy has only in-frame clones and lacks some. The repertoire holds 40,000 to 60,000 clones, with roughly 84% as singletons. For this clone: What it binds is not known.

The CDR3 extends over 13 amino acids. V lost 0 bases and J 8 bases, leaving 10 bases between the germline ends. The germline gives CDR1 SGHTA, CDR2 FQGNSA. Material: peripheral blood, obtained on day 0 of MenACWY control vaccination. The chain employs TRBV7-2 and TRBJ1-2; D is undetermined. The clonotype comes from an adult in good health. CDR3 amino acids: CASSLASSMGYTF. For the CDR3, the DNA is TGTGCCAGCAGCTTAGCGAGTTCCATGGGCTACACCTTC.